The 2 T cell receptor beta chains in this list originate from one sample, sequenced in a study of cytomegalovirus exposure and HLA in healthy donors. With 60 Vbeta and 13 Jbeta primers, the PCR was carried out. Using immunoSEQ multiplex PCR, the repertoire was profiled, and TCRdb retains in-frame clones only, with some absent. The sample has 50,000 to 60,000 clones, about 77% seen once. Input material: PBMCs. The source is a woman between 40 and 50 years old in good health and CMV-seropositive.

This chain links TRBV29-1 with TRBJ2-2, with 10 positions matching TRBD2. The CDR3 loop spans 15 amino acids. V lost 6 bases, J lost 4 bases, and 8 bases stayed unmatched. Germline loops: CDR1 SQVTM, CDR2 ANQGSEA. The CDR3 loop reads CSVLSSGGFTGELFF. The CDR3 DNA sequence: TGCAGCGTGCTATCTAGCGGGGGTTTCACCGGGGAGCTGTTTTTT.

The V call is TRBV29-1, the J call TRBJ1-5; D possibly corresponds to TRBD1 (5 bases). The germline V gene encodes CDR1 SQVTM and CDR2 ANQGSEA. The germline V and J ends were trimmed by 6 bases and 5 bases, with 20 bases remaining between them. This CDR3 region has 15 residues. In DNA, the CDR3 is TGCAGCGTCTCCACGTCGGGGGGTCGGCATCAGCCCCAGCATTTT. Translating gives CSVSTSGGRHQPQHF.